This TCR beta chain was documented in a study of lung T cells in sarcoidosis with Löfgren's syndrome. Study overall: In sarcoidosis, CD4+ T cells accumulate in bronchoalveolar lavage fluid. Whole-study results and caveats: Multiple Löfgren's syndrome patients reportedly shared TRAV12-1 and TRBV2 CDR3 motifs, suggesting public CD4+ TCRs. The most expanded V genes in Löfgren's patients were reportedly TRAV12-1 and TRBV2.

V was shortened by 5 bases and J by 5 bases, with 14 bases between the two germline ends. The CDR3 is 14 amino acids. The germline CDR1 and CDR2 sequences are MNHNS and SASEGT. This clonotype is judged medium-sized. The antigen is undetermined. TCRdb processed the reads anew with MiXCR; each CDR3 protein has one entry. Of about 19,000 distinct CDR3 sequences in the sample, 21% were seen once. Sequencing was done on a sample of CD4+ T cells from bronchoalveolar lavage. This clonotype was obtained from a human donor with sarcoidosis (Löfgren's syndrome or another form), or a control subject (not recorded which). The V call is TRBV6-1, the J call TRBJ2-3; no clear D. The CDR3 loop is CASSSLVARDTQYF. The CDR3 region has the DNA TGTGCCAGCAGTTCACTCGTAGCAAGAGATACGCAGTATTTT.